Below, 27 T cell receptor beta chains from the same sample are listed, as sequenced in a study of T cells in Graves' hyperthyroidism and ophthalmopathy. RNA transcripts were the template for amplifying TCR beta CDR3 regions. First-round RT-PCR with HTBI primers amplified the TCR CDR3 region. Each CDR3 protein gets one entry after TCRdb re-called the multiplex PCR reads with MiXCR. The repertoire holds 250,000 to 300,000 distinct CDR3 sequences, with approximately 13% as singletons. Input material: blood. The origin of the receptors is a middle-aged woman with Graves' hyperthyroidism.

V is TRBV5-6 and J is TRBJ2-1; either TRBD1 or TRBD2 may supply D (5 bases each). V shed 4 bases and J shed 7 bases, with 21 bases lying between them. The CDR3 loop spans 16 amino acids. Germline V gives CDR1 SGHDT, CDR2 YYEEEE. The CDR3 loop reads CASSLSVGGEVNEQFF. DNA of the CDR3: TGTGCCAGCAGCCTAAGTGTTGGGGGAGAAGTAAATGAGCAGTTCTTC.

The chain joins TRBV27 to TRBJ2-1, with TRBD1 as a possible D gene (5 bases). CDR1 is MNHEY, CDR2 SMNVEV, per germline (reference sequence). The CDR3 extends over 16 amino acids. V was trimmed by 6 bases and J by 5 bases, leaving 20 bases between them. CDR3 sequence (DNA): TGTGCCAGCAGCCTAAGACAGAACATGTTTCACAATGAGCAGTTCTTC. Amino acid sequence: CASSLRQNMFHNEQFF.

V gene TRBV28 combines with J gene TRBJ2-7, with 8 bases that match TRBD2. After removal of 3 bases from V and 4 bases from J, the junction contained 5 bases not matched to a gene. This CDR3 has 14 residues. Germline V gene sequence: CDR1 MDHEN, CDR2 SYDVKM. CDR3 nucleotides: TGTGCCAGCAGTTTCTTTGCGGGAGGATACGAGCAGTACTTC. Translated, it gives CASSFFAGGYEQYF.

This rearrangement joins TRBV2 to TRBJ1-1; 7 bases map to TRBD1. This CDR3 comprises 14 residues. V lost 4 bases, J lost 4 bases, and 6 bases stayed unmatched. Germline V lookup: CDR1 SNHLY, CDR2 FYNNEI. The CDR3 spells CASSAHRGGTEAFF. CDR3 DNA: TGTGCCAGCAGTGCTCACAGGGGTGGCACTGAAGCTTTCTTT.

This clonotype was seen only a few times. This rearrangement joins TRBV24-1 to TRBJ2-2; D is possibly TRBD1 or TRBD2 (6 bases each). CDR1 is KGHDR, CDR2 SFDVKD, per germline. The CDR3 covers 17 residues. V lost 1 base to trimming and J lost 3 bases, with 14 bases between them. CDR3 loop: CATSDFSGARDTGELFF. CDR3 DNA sequence: TGTGCCACCAGTGATTTCTCGGGGGCGAGAGACACCGGGGAGCTGTTTTTT.

This clonotype showed up many times. This chain joins TRBV7-9 and TRBJ2-5, with a tentative D call TRBD2 (5 bases). Germline values: CDR1 SEHNR, CDR2 FQNEAQ (reference sequence). V dropped 5 bases and J dropped 5 bases, with 30 bases sitting between them. The CDR3 is 19 amino acids. The CDR3 DNA is TGTGCCAGCAGCAGGGTGGAAATGCGCGGAGGTTTGGGTCGGGAGACCCAGTACTTC. Translating it yields CASSRVEMRGGLGRETQYF.

This clonotype was seen many times. The genes are TRBV7-9 and TRBJ2-5, with D uncertain. Trimming took off 7 bases at V and 7 bases at J, with 19 bases between the two ends. The CDR3 has 14 residues. Germline V CDR1 and CDR2: SEHNR, FQNEAQ (reference sequence). This chain's CDR3 is CASTNQTRFGTQYF. CDR3 coding DNA: TGTGCCAGCACAAATCAAACCAGGTTTGGGACCCAGTACTTC. Together with reference TRBV7-9 and TRBJ2-5, the CDR3 gives the full variable domain: DTGVSQNPRHKITKRGQNVTFRCDPISEHNRLYWYRQTLGQGPEFLTYFQNEAQLEKSRLLSDRFSAERPKGSFSTLEIQRTEQGDSAMYLCASTNQTRFGTQYFGPGTRLLVL.

This chain connects TRBV13 to TRBJ2-3, with D perhaps TRBD1 (5 bases). Germline values: CDR1 PRHDT, CDR2 FYEKMQ (reference sequence). Deletions cut 4 bases from V and 2 bases from J, with 10 bases between. The CDR3 length is 14 residues. The CDR3 region is CASSYQTDTDTQYF. The CDR3 region has the DNA TGTGCCAGCAGCTATCAGACAGACACAGATACGCAGTATTTT. Complete variable domain (other parts from reference TRBV13 and TRBJ2-3): AAGVIQSPRHLIKEKRETATLKCYPIPRHDTVYWYQQGPGQDPQFLISFYEKMQSDKGSIPDRFSAQQFSDYHSELNMSSLELGDSALYFCASSYQTDTDTQYFGPGTRLTVL.

This clonotype was counted at least ten times. The rearrangement links TRBV7-3 to TRBJ2-5, with D unresolved. The germline V gene has CDR1 SGHTA and CDR2 FQGTGA. This CDR3 is 17 amino acids long. V shed 0 bases and J shed 7 bases, with 21 bases lying between them. This chain's CDR3 is CASSLTFSQVHPGTQYF. The CDR3 bases are TGTGCCAGCAGCTTAACGTTCAGCCAGGTCCACCCGGGGACCCAGTACTTC.

This clonotype was detected many times. This chain connects TRBV3-1 to TRBJ2-3, with 10 bases aligning to TRBD2. V shed 4 bases, J shed 4 bases, and the junction held 8 bases outside the gene matches. CDR3 length: 16 residues. Per germline, CDR1 LGHDT and CDR2 YNNKEL (reference sequence). CDR3 DNA: TGTGCCAGCAGCCCCACCGCCCTAGCGGGGGCAGATACGCAGTATTTT. This encodes CASSPTALAGADTQYF.

This clonotype was seen only a few times. A much larger clone sits a single nucleotide away, making a read error possible. The CDR3 sequence is CSVVFGDYGYTF. CDR3 bases: TGCAGCGTTGTTTTCGGAGACTATGGCTACACCTTC. The V gene is TRBV29-1, the J gene TRBJ1-2; no clear D. CDR1 is SQVTM, CDR2 ANQGSEA, per germline. CDR3 length: 12 amino acids. V shed 4 bases and J shed 3 bases, with 9 bases lying between them.

This clonotype was recorded at least ten times. J is TRBJ2-3 and V is TRBV7-8, with TRBD1 matching over 9 bases. V trimming: 5 bases; J trimming: 0 bases; junction bases outside the gene matches: 3. The CDR3 is made up of 15 amino acids. From germline, CDR1 is SGHVS and CDR2 FQNEAQ. The CDR3 nucleotides are TGTGCCAGCAGCCCACAGGGGGCCAGCACAGATACGCAGTATTTT. Protein: CASSPQGASTDTQYF.

This clonotype occurred many times. The chain recombines TRBV10-2 with TRBJ2-7; 10 bases are shared with TRBD2. Losses at the gene ends were 0 bases for V and 2 bases for J; bases not matched to a gene: 1. Germline assignment: CDR1 WSHSY and CDR2 SAAADI. This CDR3 region has 15 residues. The DNA for the CDR3 is TGCGCCAGCAGTGAGTCAGGACTAGCGGCCTACGAGCAGTACTTC. Translating it yields CASSESGLAAYEQYF.

This clonotype came up many times. J is TRBJ2-5 and V is TRBV12-5; maybe TRBD2 (6 bases). CDR1 and CDR2 from the germline V gene are LGHNT and FRNRAP. The CDR3 length is 15 residues. The ends were cut back, 6 bases at V and 5 bases at J, with 19 bases in the middle. CDR3 nucleotides: TGTGCTAGTGGCACCGGACTTACCGCGGGGGAGACCCAGTACTTC. Amino acid sequence: CASGTGLTAGETQYF. Together with reference TRBV12-5 and TRBJ2-5, the CDR3 gives the full variable domain: DARVTQTPRHKVTEMGQEVTMRCQPILGHNTVFWYRQTMMQGLELLAYFRNRAPLDDSGMPKDRFSAEMPDATLATLKIQPSEPRDSAVYFCASGTGLTAGETQYFGPGTRLLVL.

This clonotype was picked up many times. The chain links TRBV9 to TRBJ1-6; D is undetermined. The germline CDR1 and CDR2 sequences are SGDLS and YYNGEE. Trimming took off 3 bases at V and 2 bases at J, with 9 bases between the two ends. This CDR3 comprises 15 residues. Written as DNA, the CDR3 is TGTGCCAGCAGCGCTACCGGGACCTATAATTCACCCCTCCACTTT. It translates to CASSATGTYNSPLHF.

The sample holds many counts of this clonotype. This chain joins TRBV6-1 and TRBJ1-5; TRBD1 might be the D (6 bases). CDR1 and CDR2 from the germline V gene are MNHNS and SASEGT. The length of the CDR3 is 14 residues. Deletions cut 10 bases from V and 6 bases from J, with 19 bases between. The CDR3 spells CATQGQGESQPQHF. In nucleotides, the CDR3 is TGTGCCACCCAGGGGCAAGGCGAATCTCAGCCCCAGCATTTT.

This clonotype occurred many times. The genes are TRBV3-1 and TRBJ1-1; D might be TRBD1 (6 bases). V shed 3 bases and J shed 8 bases, with 13 bases lying between them. This CDR3 region has 13 residues. The germline gives CDR1 LGHDT, CDR2 YNNKEL (reference sequence). The CDR3 reads CASSQPGTFEAFF. The CDR3 DNA follows: TGTGCCAGCAGCCAGCCGGGGACATTCGAAGCTTTCTTT.

This clonotype has at least ten counts. This chain connects TRBV15 to TRBJ2-1; 9 bases line up with TRBD2. The J segment lost 8 bases and the V segment lost 0 bases, leaving 17 bases of the junction unmatched. CDR3 length: 19 residues. Germline CDR1 is LNHNV and CDR2 is YYDKDF (reference sequence). In nucleotides, the CDR3 is TGTGCCACCAGCAGAGATGCGAGGTCGGGACTTGGGACTAGCCATGAGCAGTTCTTC. Protein sequence: CATSRDARSGLGTSHEQFF.

Many counts were recorded for this clonotype. V usage is TRBV3-1 and J usage is TRBJ1-6, with TRBD1 matching 7 bases. The CDR3 has 15 amino acids. V lost 3 bases, J lost 10 bases, and 9 bases stayed unmatched. The germline V gene encodes CDR1 LGHDT and CDR2 YNNKEL (reference sequence). The CDR3 region is CASSHSDRDRSPLHF. CDR3 nucleotide sequence: TGTGCCAGCAGCCACTCCGACAGGGACCGATCACCCCTCCACTTT.

This chain uses TRBV20-1 with TRBJ2-1; 10 nucleotides align to TRBD2. The CDR3 extends over 15 amino acids. The J segment lost 4 bases and the V segment lost 6 bases, leaving 9 bases of the junction unmatched. CDR1 is DFQATT and CDR2 is SNEGSKA in the germline V gene (reference sequence). CDR3 loop: CSALHLAGVYNEQFF. The CDR3 DNA sequence: TGCAGTGCCCTACACCTAGCGGGAGTTTACAATGAGCAGTTCTTC.

This clonotype was recorded at least ten times. This chain joins TRBV7-2 and TRBJ2-1; TRBD2 matches at 9 bases. Germline CDR1 is SGHTA and CDR2 is FQGNSA. V was pared by 5 bases and J by 4 bases, with 6 bases of the junction left unmatched. The CDR3 contains 15 residues. The CDR3 protein is CASSKLAGDYNEQFF. CDR3 bases: TGTGCCAGCAGCAAATTAGCGGGGGATTACAATGAGCAGTTCTTC.

The table lists this clonotype with many counts. The chain couples TRBV12-3 or TRBV12-4 to TRBJ2-7, with 7 nucleotides matching TRBD2. Unmatched junction bases numbered 6, after V lost 6 bases and J lost 7 bases. The CDR3 is 12 residues long. CDR3: CASRATAGEQYF. Written as DNA, the CDR3 is TGTGCCAGCAGAGCTACAGCGGGGGAGCAGTACTTC.

This clonotype was picked up a small number of times. This CDR3 reads CASSITSGFEQFF. For the CDR3, the DNA is TGTGCCAGTAGTATCACTAGCGGGTTTGAGCAGTTCTTC. V is TRBV19 and J is TRBJ2-1; 9 nucleotides align to TRBD2. Germline V CDR1 and CDR2: LNHDA, SQIVND (reference sequence). CDR3 size: 13 residues. V trimming: 3 bases; J trimming: 9 bases; junction bases outside the gene matches: 3. The whole variable domain, filled in from reference TRBV19 and TRBJ2-1, reads DGGITQSPKYLFRKEGQNVTLSCEQNLNHDAMYWYRQDPGQGLRLIYYSQIVNDFQKGDIAEGYSVSREKKESFPLTVTSAQKNPTAFYLCASSITSGFEQFFGPGTRLTVL.

There are many counts of this clonotype. The CDR3 coding sequence is TGTGCCAGCAGCTTTGGACCGCGCAATCAGCCCCAGCATTTT. Amino acid sequence: CASSFGPRNQPQHF. The rearrangement joins TRBV7-8 to TRBJ1-5; the D is unclear. The ends were cut back, 3 bases at V and 2 bases at J, with 8 bases in the middle. This CDR3 is built from 14 residues. CDR1 is SGHVS, CDR2 FQNEAQ, per germline.

This clonotype was seen more than once but under ten times. V gene TRBV18 combines with J gene TRBJ2-7, with TRBD1 matching 11 bases. The germline V gene has CDR1 KGHSH and CDR2 LQKENI. The CDR3 spans 14 residues. With 6 bases clipped from V and 6 bases from J, the junction kept 7 bases outside the gene matches. The CDR3 region is CASSTGQGAGEQYF. As DNA, the CDR3 is TGTGCCAGCTCGACTGGACAGGGGGCTGGCGAGCAGTACTTC. The entire variable domain, with the rest obtained from reference TRBV18 and TRBJ2-7, is as follows: NAGVMQNPRHLVRRRGQEARLRCSPMKGHSHVYWYRQLPEEGLKFMVYLQKENIIDESGMPKERFSAEFPKEGPSILRIQQVVRGDSAAYFCASSTGQGAGEQYFGPGTRLTVT.

This clonotype was counted many times. The V gene is TRBV2, the J gene TRBJ2-5; TRBD2 matches at 11 bases. The V gene end was trimmed by 3 bases and the J gene end by 1 base; junction bases not matched to a gene: 4. CDR3 length equals 16 residues. CDR1 SNHLY and CDR2 FYNNEI come from the germline V gene. The CDR3 protein is CASSEALAGGQETQYF. DNA for the CDR3: TGTGCCAGCAGTGAGGCCCTAGCGGGAGGCCAAGAGACCCAGTACTTC.

The rearrangement joins TRBV24-1 to TRBJ2-2, with 9 positions matching TRBD2. The ends lost 4 bases at V and 4 bases at J; junction bases unmatched: 6. Germline CDR1 is KGHDR and CDR2 is SFDVKD. CDR3 size: 16 residues. CDR3 amino acids: CATSEIGTSRTGELFF. The CDR3 DNA reads as TGTGCCACCAGTGAGATCGGGACTAGCCGCACCGGGGAGCTGTTTTTT.